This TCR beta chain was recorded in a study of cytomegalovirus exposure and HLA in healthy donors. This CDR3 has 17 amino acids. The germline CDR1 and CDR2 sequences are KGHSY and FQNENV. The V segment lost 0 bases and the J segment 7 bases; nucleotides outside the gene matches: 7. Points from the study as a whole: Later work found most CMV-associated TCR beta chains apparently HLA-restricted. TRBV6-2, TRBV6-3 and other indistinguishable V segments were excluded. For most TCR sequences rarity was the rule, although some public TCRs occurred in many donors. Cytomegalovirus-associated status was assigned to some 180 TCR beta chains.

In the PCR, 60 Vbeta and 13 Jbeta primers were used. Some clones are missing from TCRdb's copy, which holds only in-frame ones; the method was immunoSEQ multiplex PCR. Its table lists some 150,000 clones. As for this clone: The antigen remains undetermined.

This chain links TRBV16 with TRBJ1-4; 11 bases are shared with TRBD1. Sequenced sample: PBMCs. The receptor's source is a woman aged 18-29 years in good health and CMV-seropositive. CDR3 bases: TGTGCCAGCAGCCAATCCCTGGGGACAGGGGGTACTGAAAAACTGTTTTTT. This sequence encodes CASSQSLGTGGTEKLFF.